The next 7 T cell receptor beta chains were all read from a single sample in a study of T cell clonality in common variable immunodeficiency. The method was immunoSEQ multiplex PCR; TCRdb's version includes in-frame clones alone and lacks a portion of them. Altogether around 47,000 clones were found in the sample, and no singletons occur. Source material: peripheral blood mononuclear cells. Receptor source: a person aged 18 to 75 in good health.

This clone was recorded at least ten times. The read halts 3 residues ahead of the CDR3 end, with the missing end drawn from the germline J gene. The chain couples TRBV9 to TRBJ2-3, with D hard to call. Per the germline V gene, CDR1 is SGDLS and CDR2 is YYNGEE. The CDR3 has 15 residues. V lost 0 bases and J lost 2, with 10 bases in between. Incomplete CDR3 DNA: TGTGCCAGCAGCGTAGTGCCAGGAACCACAGATACG. It is translated as CASSVVPGTTDT. The full CDR3 reads CASSVVPGTTDTQYF. Together with reference TRBV9 and TRBJ2-3, the CDR3 gives the full variable domain: DSGVTQTPKHLITATGQRVTLRCSPRSGDLSVYWYQQSLDQGLQFLIQYYNGEERAKGNILERFSAQQFPDLHSELNLSSLELGDSALYFCASSVVPGTTDTQYFGPGTRLTVL.

This clone has ten or more counts. The sequenced fragment ends 3 residues before the CDR3 boundary, so the rest is inferred from the germline J gene. The chain uses TRBV2 and TRBJ1-2, with 7 bases matching TRBD1. From germline, CDR1 is SNHLY and CDR2 FYNNEI. The CDR3 runs to 12 residues. This CDR3 reads CASTGQVNDYTF. CDR3 DNA (partial): TGTGCCAGCACAGGACAGGTCAACGAC.

This clone was seen ten or more times. The read terminates 3 residues before the CDR3 end, so the remaining end is supplied by the germline J gene. The V gene is TRBV20-1, the J gene TRBJ2-3, with TRBD1 as a possible D gene (5 bases). The CDR3 runs 22 residues. CDR1 and CDR2 from the germline V gene are DFQATT and SNEGSKA (reference sequence). Trimming shortened V by 0 bases and J by 5 bases, and 36 bases separated the two germline ends. The CDR3 is CSARDFRTVYGTNRSRIDTQYF. The CDR3 bases that were read are TGCAGTGCTAGAGATTTCAGAACCGTCTACGGCACCAACAGGTCCCGGATAGATACG.

The table lists this clone with many counts. The read is 3 residues too short to cover the CDR3 end, so that end is filled in from the germline J gene. The gene calls are TRBV28 and TRBJ2-7; TRBD1 matches at 8 bases. Germline V lookup: CDR1 MDHEN, CDR2 SYDVKM. The V gene end was trimmed by 5 bases and the J gene end by 3 bases; junction bases not matched to a gene: 3. The CDR3 spans 13 residues. The covered CDR3 bases are TGTGCCAGCAGTGGGACAGGAAACTACGAG. Amino acid sequence: CASSGTGNYE. The CDR3, in full, reads CASSGTGNYEQYF.

This clone came up many times. The read finishes 3 residues shy of the CDR3 end, and the germline J gene is used to complete it. The chain has TRBV9 and TRBJ2-5; a weak D match, TRBD2 (7 bases). The CDR3 is made up of 14 amino acids. Trimming pared 3 bases from V and 5 bases from J, leaving 14 bases between. CDR1 SGDLS and CDR2 YYNGEE come from the germline V gene. CDR3 protein: CASSGGGGGETQYF. The CDR3 bases that were read are TGTGCCAGCAGCGGGGGAGGGGGTGGCGAGACC. The complete variable domain, with remaining parts taken from reference TRBV9 and TRBJ2-5, reads DSGVTQTPKHLITATGQRVTLRCSPRSGDLSVYWYQQSLDQGLQFLIQYYNGEERAKGNILERFSAQQFPDLHSELNLSSLELGDSALYFCASSGGGGGETQYFGPGTRLLVL.

This clone was found many times. The CDR3 is cut off 3 residues early in the read; its end comes from the germline J gene. The rearrangement joins TRBV6-2 or TRBV6-3 to TRBJ1-2; D uncertain. The V and J ends lost 10 bases and 2 bases respectively, with 11 bases between them. This CDR3 is 12 amino acids long. CDR1 and CDR2 from the germline V gene are MNHEY and SVGEGT. The covered CDR3 bases are TGTGCCACCAGAGGAGGGAACTATGGC. It specifies CATRGGNYG. The complete CDR3 reads CATRGGNYGYTF.

This clone came up many times. CDR3 in amino acids: CASSVQGARDTQYF. The part of the CDR3 DNA that was read is TGTGCCAGCAGTGTTCAGGGGGCAAGAGATACG. The V and J genes are TRBV2 and TRBJ2-3; TRBD1 matches 8 bases. Read data end 3 residues before the CDR3 end; the end is taken from the germline J gene. The J segment lost 5 bases and the V segment lost 4 bases, leaving 5 bases of the junction unmatched. This CDR3 spans 14 amino acids. Germline V CDR1 and CDR2: SNHLY, FYNNEI. Drawing the rest from reference TRBV2 and TRBJ2-3, the complete variable domain is EPEVTQTPSHQVTQMGQEVILRCVPISNHLYFYWYRQILGQKVEFLVSFYNNEISEKSEIFDDQFSVERPDGSNFTLKIRSTKLEDSAMYFCASSVQGARDTQYFGPGTRLTVL.